This TCR beta chain comes out of a study of patients and donors after allogeneic stem cell transplantation. This clonotype has a handful of counts. Each CDR3 protein is one row after TCRdb ran MiXCR on the RT-PCR reads. The table lists roughly 200,000 distinct CDR3 sequences, around 40% of them singletons. Material for sequencing was blood, either unsorted or a sorted T cell fraction (not recorded which). The sequence came from a human donor who was either an allogeneic HSCT recipient or a stem cell or donor lymphocyte infusion donor (not recorded which). It is not recorded whose cells these are; they may come from a transplant donor.

In DNA form, the CDR3 reads TGTGCCAGCAGTTTACAGGGAAGCACAGATACGCAGTATTTT. The encoded protein is CASSLQGSTDTQYF. J is TRBJ2-3 and V is TRBV12-3 or TRBV12-4; D might be TRBD1 (5 bases). The CDR3 loop spans 14 amino acids. Trimming stripped 2 bases from V and 0 bases from J, with 6 bases between.